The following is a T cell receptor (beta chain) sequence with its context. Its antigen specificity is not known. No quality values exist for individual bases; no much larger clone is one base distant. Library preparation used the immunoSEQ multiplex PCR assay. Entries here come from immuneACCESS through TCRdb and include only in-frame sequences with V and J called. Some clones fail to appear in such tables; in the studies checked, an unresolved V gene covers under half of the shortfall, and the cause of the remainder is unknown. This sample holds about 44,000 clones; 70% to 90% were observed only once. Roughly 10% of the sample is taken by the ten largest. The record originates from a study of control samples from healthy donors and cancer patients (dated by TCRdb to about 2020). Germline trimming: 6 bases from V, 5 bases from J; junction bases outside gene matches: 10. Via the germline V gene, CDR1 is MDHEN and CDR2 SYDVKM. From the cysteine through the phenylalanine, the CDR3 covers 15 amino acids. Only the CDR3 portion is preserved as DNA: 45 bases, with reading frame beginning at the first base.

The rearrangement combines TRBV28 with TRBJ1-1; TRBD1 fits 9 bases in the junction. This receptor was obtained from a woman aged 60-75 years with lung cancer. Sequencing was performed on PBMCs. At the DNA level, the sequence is TGTGCCAGCAGGATCACGGACAGGGGCGGAACTGAAGCTTTCTTT. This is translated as CASRITDRGGTEAFF.